The rows below give T cell receptor beta chains drawn from one sample of a study of CD4 T cells in relation to SARS-CoV-2 and coronaviruses. These receptors are not linked to any known antigen. TCRdb's copy holds only in-frame clones and misses some; the assay was immunoSEQ multiplex PCR. The sample includes under 25,000 clones, around 80% of them seen just once. Sequenced: CD4+ T cells from PBMCs, cultured in vitro. The source is a human donor in good health. CDR3s include the opening cysteine and the closing phenylalanine or tryptophan. D genes are given only for firm matches. Clone size, where shown, is once, few, many, or a class for clones that have expanded.

cdr3_nt,cdr3_aa,clone_size,j_call,v_call,d_call
TGCGCCAGCAGCCTCAAACAGGGAGGCGGTGAAGCTTTCTTT,CASSLKQGGGEAFF,.,TRBJ1-1,TRBV4-3,.
TGTGCCAGCAACCTTGGACAGGGAATCGAAAAACTGTTTTTT,CASNLGQGIEKLFF,.,TRBJ1-4,TRBV7-9,TRBD1
TGCAGCGTTGTCAAGGGGGGGAACACTGAAGCTTTCTTT,CSVVKGGNTEAFF,large,TRBJ1-1,TRBV29-1,.
TGTGCCAGCAGTTATAGGGGGGCTAATTCACCCCTCCACTTT,CASSYRGANSPLHF,few,TRBJ1-6,TRBV6-5,.
TGTGCCAGCAGTCACCGAGACAGCCAAGAGACCCAGTACTTC,CASSHRDSQETQYF,.,TRBJ2-5,TRBV5-5,.
TGTGCCAGTCGAACGGCCGCAGATACGCAGTATTTT,CASRTAADTQYF,.,TRBJ2-3,TRBV6-5,.
TGTGCCATCAGTGTCAGGGTTGAAAACTATGGCTACACCTTC,CAISVRVENYGYTF,.,TRBJ1-2,TRBV10-3,.
TGCGCCAGCAGCCTTGCGGCAGGGGGCACTGAAGCTTTCTTT,CASSLAAGGTEAFF,.,TRBJ1-1,TRBV4-3,TRBD1
TGTGCCAGCAGCTTGGCCCCCGGGATTCAGCCCCAGCATTTT,CASSLAPGIQPQHF,.,TRBJ1-5,TRBV5-8,.
TGTGCCAGCAGCTTCCCGACAGGGGGCGTTAATGGCTACACCTTC,CASSFPTGGVNGYTF,.,TRBJ1-2,TRBV6-2/TRBV6-3,TRBD1
TGCGCCAGCAGCTCGAAGCAGAACACCGGGGAGCTGTTTTTT,CASSSKQNTGELFF,.,TRBJ2-2,TRBV5-1,.
TGTGCCAGCAGTTACGACAGAATGAGAAACACCATATATTTT,CASSYDRMRNTIYF,.,TRBJ1-3,TRBV6-2/TRBV6-3,.
TGTGCCAGCAGCTTAGGGGGGGATGAGCAGTTCTTC,CASSLGGDEQFF,.,TRBJ2-1,TRBV11-3,.